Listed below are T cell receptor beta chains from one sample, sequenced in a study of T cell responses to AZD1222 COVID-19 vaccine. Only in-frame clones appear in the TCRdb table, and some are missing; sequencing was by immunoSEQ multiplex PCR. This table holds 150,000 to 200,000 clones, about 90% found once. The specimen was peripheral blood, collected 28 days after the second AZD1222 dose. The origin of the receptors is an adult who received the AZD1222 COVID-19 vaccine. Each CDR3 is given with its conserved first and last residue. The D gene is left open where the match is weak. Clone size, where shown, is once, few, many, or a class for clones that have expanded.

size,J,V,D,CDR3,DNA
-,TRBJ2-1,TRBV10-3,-,CAISESMDEQFF,TGTGCCATCAGTGAGTCGATGGATGAGCAGTTCTTC
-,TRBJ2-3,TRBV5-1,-,CASSSVWSTDTQYF,TGCGCCAGCAGCTCAGTATGGAGCACAGATACGCAGTATTTT
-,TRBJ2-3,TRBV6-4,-,CASSDGVTDTQYF,TGTGCCAGCAGTGACGGGGTCACAGATACGCAGTATTTT
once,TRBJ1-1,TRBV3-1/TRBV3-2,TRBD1,CASSPRDRGWVEAFF,TGTGCCAGCAGCCCCAGGGACAGGGGCTGGGTTGAAGCTTTCTTT
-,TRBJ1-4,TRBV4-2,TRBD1,CASSQDQGTGREKLFF,TGTGCCAGCAGCCAAGATCAGGGGACAGGGAGGGAAAAACTGTTTTTT
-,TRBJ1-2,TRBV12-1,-,CASQWGAGYTF,TGTGCCAGCCAGTGGGGGGCTGGCTACACCTTC
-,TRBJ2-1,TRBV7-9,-,CASSLKGGYNEQFF,TGTGCCAGCAGCTTAAAAGGCGGGTACAATGAGCAGTTCTTC
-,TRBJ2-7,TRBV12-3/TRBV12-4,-,CASSTGLRYEQYF,TGTGCCAGCAGTACAGGGCTCAGGTACGAGCAGTACTTC
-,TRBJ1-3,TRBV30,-,CAWSGPKRGNTIYF,TGTGCCTGGAGTGGACCGAAGAGGGGAAACACCATATATTTT
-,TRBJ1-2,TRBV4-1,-,CASSQVGTSYGYTF,TGCGCCAGCAGCCAAGTTGGGACCTCCTATGGCTACACCTTC
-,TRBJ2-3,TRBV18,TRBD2,CASSPRTSGTDTQYF,TGTGCCAGCTCACCCCGGACTAGCGGCACAGATACGCAGTATTTT
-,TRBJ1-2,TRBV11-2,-,CASSLRLDIRANYGYTF,TGTGCCAGCAGCTTACGTCTCGACATCCGGGCTAACTATGGCTACACCTTC
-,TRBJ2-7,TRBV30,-,CAWRGASDEQYF,TGTGCCTGGAGAGGGGCCAGCGACGAGCAGTACTTC
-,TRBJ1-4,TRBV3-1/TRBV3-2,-,CASSQAGGDREKLFF,TGTGCCAGCAGCCAAGCAGGCGGGGACCGTGAAAAACTGTTTTTT
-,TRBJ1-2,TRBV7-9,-,CASSLPTF,TGTGCCAGCAGCCTCCCCACCTTC
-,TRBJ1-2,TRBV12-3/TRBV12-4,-,CASSFPSGRGYTF,TGTGCCAGCAGTTTCCCCTCGGGCCGTGGCTACACCTTC
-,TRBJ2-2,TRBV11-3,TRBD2,CASSLGLAGVTGELFF,TGTGCCAGCAGCCTCGGACTAGCGGGAGTCACCGGGGAGCTGTTTTTT
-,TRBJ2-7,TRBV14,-,CASSSTHQSSEQYF,TGTGCCAGCAGTTCGACCCATCAATCGTCCGAGCAGTACTTC
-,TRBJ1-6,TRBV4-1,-,CASAYSIQGSSYNSPLHF,TGCGCCAGCGCGTACAGTATTCAGGGGTCCTCCTATAATTCACCCCTCCACTTT
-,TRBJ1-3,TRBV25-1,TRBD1,CASSAMDRVDGNTIYF,TGTGCCAGCAGTGCCATGGACAGGGTGGACGGAAACACCATATATTTT
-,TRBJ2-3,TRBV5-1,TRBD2,CASSEGLAGVSTDTQYF,TGCGCCAGCAGCGAAGGACTAGCGGGCGTTAGCACAGATACGCAGTATTTT
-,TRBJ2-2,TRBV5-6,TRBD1,CASSLRDRAFTGELFF,TGTGCCAGCAGCCTCCGGGACAGGGCTTTTACCGGGGAGCTGTTTTTT
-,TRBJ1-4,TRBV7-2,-,CASSLQTGPNEKLFF,TGTGCCAGCAGCTTACAAACAGGGCCAAATGAAAAACTGTTTTTT
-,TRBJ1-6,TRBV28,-,CALGGMKASPLHF,TGTGCCCTCGGGGGGATGAAGGCTTCACCCCTCCACTTT
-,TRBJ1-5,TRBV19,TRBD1,CASSPRDSLSNQPQHF,TGTGCCAGTAGTCCCCGGGACAGCCTAAGCAATCAGCCCCAGCATTTT
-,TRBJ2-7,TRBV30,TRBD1,CAWSGTDNYEQYF,TGTGCCTGGTCCGGGACAGATAACTACGAGCAGTACTTC
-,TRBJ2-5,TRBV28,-,CASSFGRGSGYQETQYF,TGTGCCAGCAGTTTTGGCCGGGGGAGCGGGTACCAAGAGACCCAGTACTTC
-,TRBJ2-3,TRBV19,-,CASSVGGPSTDTQYF,TGTGCCAGTAGTGTTGGGGGGCCGAGCACAGATACGCAGTATTTT
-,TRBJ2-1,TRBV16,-,CASSQQAEYNEQFF,TGTGCCAGCAGCCAACAGGCGGAATACAATGAGCAGTTCTTC
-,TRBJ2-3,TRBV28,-,CASSRAGGTDTQYF,TGTGCCAGCAGCCGGGCAGGGGGCACAGATACGCAGTATTTT
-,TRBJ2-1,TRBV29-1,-,CSVELAPWGEQFF,TGCAGCGTTGAATTGGCACCCTGGGGTGAGCAGTTCTTC
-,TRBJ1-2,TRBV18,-,CASSQQANYGYTF,TGTGCCAGCTCACAACAGGCGAACTATGGCTACACCTTC
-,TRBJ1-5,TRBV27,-,CASSLQGINQPQHF,TGTGCCAGCAGCCTTCAGGGGATCAATCAGCCCCAGCATTTT
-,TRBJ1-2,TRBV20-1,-,CSASDRIGDYTF,TGCAGTGCTAGTGACCGCATCGGGGACTACACCTTC
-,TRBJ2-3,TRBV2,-,CASSDSTDTQYF,TGTGCCAGCAGTGACTCTACAGATACGCAGTATTTT
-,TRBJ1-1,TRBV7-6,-,CASSLGAGGDTEAFF,TGTGCCAGCAGCTTAGGAGCAGGAGGGGACACTGAAGCTTTCTTT
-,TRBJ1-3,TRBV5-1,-,CASSLERGDGGNTIYF,TGCGCCAGCAGCTTGGAGAGGGGGGACGGAGGAAACACCATATATTTT
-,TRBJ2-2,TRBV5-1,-,CASSLGGTTAGELFF,TGCGCCAGCAGCTTGGGCGGGACGACCGCCGGGGAGCTGTTTTTT
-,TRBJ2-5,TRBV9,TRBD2,CASSVGTATRTPGRAQETQYF,TGTGCCAGCAGCGTAGGTACTGCCACACGGACCCCCGGGAGGGCCCAAGAGACCCAGTACTTC
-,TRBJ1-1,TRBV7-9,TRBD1,CASSLDEWGQHTEAFF,TGTGCCAGCAGCTTAGACGAATGGGGACAGCACACTGAAGCTTTCTTT
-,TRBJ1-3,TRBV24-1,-,CATSEMPRRGAGNTIYF,TGTGCCACCAGTGAAATGCCGAGGCGAGGGGCTGGAAACACCATATATTTT
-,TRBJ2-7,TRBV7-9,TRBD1,CASSLAGQASPYEQYF,TGTGCCAGCAGCTTAGCGGGACAGGCCTCACCCTACGAGCAGTACTTC
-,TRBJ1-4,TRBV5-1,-,CASSSTEGGEKLFF,TGCGCCAGCAGCTCAACAGAGGGGGGTGAAAAACTGTTTTTT
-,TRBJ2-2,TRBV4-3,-,CASSQDWGGGANTGELFF,TGCGCCAGCAGCCAAGATTGGGGAGGGGGAGCGAACACCGGGGAGCTGTTTTTT
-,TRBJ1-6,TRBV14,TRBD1,CASRPTGVSYNSPLHF,TGTGCCAGCAGACCTACAGGGGTCTCCTATAATTCACCCCTCCACTTT
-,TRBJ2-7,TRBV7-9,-,CASSPKGGAHEQYF,TGTGCCAGCAGCCCGAAGGGCGGGGCCCACGAGCAGTACTTC
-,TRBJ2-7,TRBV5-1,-,CASSSSDSYEQYF,TGCGCCAGCAGCTCGTCAGATTCCTACGAGCAGTACTTC
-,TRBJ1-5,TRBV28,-,CASTPLGRDQPQHF,TGTGCCAGCACACCTTTGGGCAGAGATCAGCCCCAGCATTTT
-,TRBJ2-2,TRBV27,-,CASSLWAGAGELFF,TGTGCCAGCAGTTTATGGGCCGGTGCCGGGGAGCTGTTTTTT
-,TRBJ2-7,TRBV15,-,CATSRAAGGYEQYF,TGTGCCACCAGCAGAGCGGCTGGGGGCTACGAGCAGTACTTC
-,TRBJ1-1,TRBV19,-,CASTYSQPNTEAFF,TGTGCCAGTACTTATAGCCAGCCGAACACTGAAGCTTTCTTT
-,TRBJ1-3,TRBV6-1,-,CASSARFGNTIYF,TGTGCCAGCAGTGCAAGGTTCGGAAACACCATATATTTT
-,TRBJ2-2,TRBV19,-,CAVRAAAGGGELFF,TGTGCCGTGCGGGCCGCGGCGGGTGGCGGGGAGCTGTTTTTT
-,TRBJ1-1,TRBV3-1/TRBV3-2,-,CASSQGVGTEAFF,TGTGCCAGCAGCCAGGGAGTAGGCACTGAAGCTTTCTTT
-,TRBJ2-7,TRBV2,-,CASSEGRGPPYEQYF,TGTGCCAGCAGTGAAGGCAGGGGCCCCCCTTACGAGCAGTACTTC
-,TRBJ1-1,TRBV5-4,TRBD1,CASSPDRVVFMDTEAFF,TGTGCCAGCAGCCCGGACAGGGTGGTCTTTATGGACACTGAAGCTTTCTTT
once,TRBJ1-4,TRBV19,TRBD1,CASSMAGSRDRGGRKNEKLFF,TGTGCCAGTAGTATGGCAGGCTCGCGGGACAGGGGTGGGAGGAAGAATGAAAAACTGTTTTTT
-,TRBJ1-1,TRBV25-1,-,CASSGVRGGWTEAFF,TGTGCCAGCAGTGGGGTCCGCGGAGGGTGGACTGAAGCTTTCTTT
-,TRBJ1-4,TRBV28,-,CASSSTSHATNEKLFF,TGTGCCAGCAGTTCAACCTCTCATGCAACTAATGAAAAACTGTTTTTT